These 21 T cell receptor beta chains were all obtained from the same sample, sequenced in a study of Ad26.COV2.S vaccination and SARS-CoV-2 variants. TCRdb's table, derived via immunoSEQ multiplex PCR, lists solely in-frame clones and lacks some. The repertoire consists of approximately 250,000 clones, with roughly nine tenths occurring once and the leading ten covering less than 3.5%. Stated treatment: roughly 20 received Ad26.COV2.S at low or high dose, single or two shots; a few received placebo; per-sample allocation not given. At day 63 after the first vaccine or placebo injection, samples were drawn. The material sequenced was peripheral blood, taken in a trial of Ad26.COV2.S vaccine versus placebo. The receptors were gathered from a person between 18 and 60 years old who received the Ad26.COV2.S COVID-19 vaccine or a placebo.

V usage is TRBV11-2 and J usage is TRBJ2-1; 8 bases align to TRBD2. This CDR3 region has 16 residues. The junction had 8 bases not matched to a gene; V was cut back by 4 bases and J by 3 bases. CDR1 is SGHAT and CDR2 is FQNNGV in the germline V gene. The CDR3: CASSSRGSGNYNEQFF. The CDR3, as DNA: TGTGCCAGCAGCTCTAGAGGTAGCGGGAACTACAATGAGCAGTTCTTC. Together with reference TRBV11-2 and TRBJ2-1, the CDR3 gives the full variable domain: EAGVAQSPRYKIIEKRQSVAFWCNPISGHATLYWYQQILGQGPKLLIQFQNNGVVDDSQLPKDRFSAERLKGVDSTLKIQPAKLEDSAVYLCASSSRGSGNYNEQFFGPGTRLTVL.

The chain has TRBV30 and TRBJ2-2; D is perhaps TRBD1 or TRBD2 (8 bases each). The CDR3 sequence is 23 residues long. Trimming pared 4 bases from V and 7 bases from J, leaving 43 bases between. Germline V lookup: CDR1 GTSNPN, CDR2 SVGIG (reference sequence). As DNA, the CDR3 is TGTGCCTGGAACCTACCCTGGACAGGGAAAATACTAGCGGCAGGGGGGTTCAGCGGGGAGCTGTTTTTT. This sequence encodes CAWNLPWTGKILAAGGFSGELFF.

The chain uses TRBV10-3 and TRBJ2-1, with TRBD2 identical over 7 bases. V was clipped by 4 bases and J by 7 bases; unmatched bases: 7. The germline V gene has CDR1 ENHRY and CDR2 SYGVKD. The CDR3 runs 14 residues. CDR3 DNA: TGTGCCATCAGTGGGTCGGTGGGGGGGAATGAGCAGTTCTTC. Translation gives CAISGSVGGNEQFF.

This chain links TRBV2 with TRBJ1-5; 8 bases are a match to TRBD1. The CDR3 has 15 residues. Losses at the gene ends were 3 bases for V and 6 bases for J; bases not matched to a gene: 7. CDR1 and CDR2 (germline): SNHLY, FYNNEI. The CDR3 is CASSDPDRAAQPQHF. For the CDR3, the DNA is TGTGCCAGCAGTGATCCGGACAGGGCGGCTCAGCCCCAGCATTTT.

This clone appeared a few times. The chain couples TRBV30 to TRBJ2-3; TRBD2 matches 10 bases. CDR1 and CDR2 (germline): GTSNPN, SVGIG (reference sequence). The CDR3 contains 12 residues. Trimming cost V 2 bases and J 9 bases; bases outside gene matches: 2. The DNA for the CDR3 is TGTGCCTGGAGTCTAGCGGGAGCGACGCAGTATTTT. As protein: CAWSLAGATQYF. Variable domain in full (rest from reference TRBV30 and TRBJ2-3): SQTIHQWPATLVQPVGSPLSLECTVEGTSNPNLYWYRQAAGRGLQLLFYSVGIGQISSEVPQNLSASRPQDRQFILSSKKLLLSDSGFYLCAWSLAGATQYFGPGTRLTVL.

The rearrangement uses TRBV6-1 and TRBJ1-2; D remains ambiguous. The germline V gene encodes CDR1 MNHNS and CDR2 SASEGT. Trimming cost V 3 bases and J 0 bases, with 8 bases left between them. The CDR3 spans 14 residues. The CDR3 nucleotides are TGTGCCAGCAGTGAGAGGGCTACTAACTATGGCTACACCTTC. Residues: CASSERATNYGYTF.

The rearrangement uses TRBV28 and TRBJ2-5, with D uncertain. V lost 1 base and J lost 5, with 2 bases in between. The CDR3 spans 11 residues. Germline V CDR1 and CDR2: MDHEN, SYDVKM. CDR3 nucleotides: TGTGCCAGCAGTTTATCCGAGACCCAGTACTTC. Translated: CASSLSETQYF. The whole variable domain, remainder taken from reference TRBV28 and TRBJ2-5, is DVKVTQSSRYLVKRTGEKVFLECVQDMDHENMFWYRQDPGLGLRLIYFSYDVKMKEKGDIPEGYSVSREKKERFSLILESASTNQTSMYLCASSLSETQYFGPGTRLLVL.

This rearrangement joins TRBV6-2 or TRBV6-3 to TRBJ2-1; D is tentatively TRBD1 or TRBD2 (5 bases each). Germline V CDR1 and CDR2: MNHEY, SVGEGT. Trimming removed 4 bases at V and 6 bases at J, with 19 bases between. The CDR3 spans 16 residues. The CDR3 nucleotides read TGTGCCAGCAGTTCCCCGGGGCCCGATGCGGCCAATGAGCAGTTCTTC. Translation: CASSSPGPDAANEQFF.

The J gene is TRBJ2-7, the V gene TRBV12-1; no check of the table's D call, TRBD2, against the DNA was made. TRBV12-1 is designated a pseudogene. This CDR3 is built from 15 residues. DNA for the CDR3: TGTGCCAGCAGCCTAGTAGCGGGAGAGGAGTACGAGCAGTACGTC. Translating gives CASSLVAGEEYEQYV.

V usage is TRBV7-3 and J usage is TRBJ1-6; D call uncertain. CDR1 SGHTA and CDR2 FQGTGA come from the germline V gene. The CDR3 is 13 amino acids. Between the trimmed V and J ends, which lost 3 bases and 7 bases, there was a span of 7 bases. The CDR3 bases are TGTGCCAGCAGCTTGGGCGAAAATTCACCCCTCCACTTT. This codes for CASSLGENSPLHF. Looking up the rest from reference TRBV7-3 and TRBJ1-6 gives the full variable domain: GAGVSQTPSNKVTEKGKYVELRCDPISGHTALYWYRQSLGQGPEFLIYFQGTGAADDSGLPNDRFFAVRPEGSVSTLKIQRTERGDSAVYLCASSLGENSPLHFGNGTRLTVT.

The rearrangement links TRBV5-1 to TRBJ1-1; 8 bases align to TRBD1. CDR3 length equals 15 residues. The germline V gene encodes CDR1 SGHRS and CDR2 YFSETQ. Trimming cost V 2 bases and J 0 bases; bases outside gene matches: 3. The CDR3 loop reads CASSLTGGLNTEAFF. For the CDR3, the DNA is TGCGCCAGCAGCTTAACAGGGGGGTTGAACACTGAAGCTTTCTTT.

The chain combines TRBV4-2 with TRBJ2-7; TRBD2 matches 7 bases. V lost 0 bases and J lost 3; bases outside the gene matches: 5. CDR3 length: 15 amino acids. The germline V gene has CDR1 LGHNA and CDR2 YNFKEQ. The CDR3 bases are TGTGCCAGCAGCCAAGAAATCCAGCGGGGCTACGAGCAGTACGTC. Encoded protein: CASSQEIQRGYEQYV.

This clone has a single count. The chain is built from TRBV5-4 and TRBJ2-1; D possibly corresponds to TRBD2 (6 bases). V lost 4 bases and J lost 9, with 17 bases in between. In germline, CDR1 is SGHNT, CDR2 YYREEE (reference sequence). The CDR3 totals 14 residues. The CDR3 bases are TGTGCCAGCAGCCCACGGACATCCGGGGGTGAGCAGTTCTTC. Translated: CASSPRTSGGEQFF. Supplemented by reference TRBV5-4 and TRBJ2-1, the full variable domain reads ETGVTQSPTHLIKTRGQQVTLRCSSQSGHNTVSWYQQALGQGPQFIFQYYREEENGRGNFPPRFSGLQFPNYSSELNVNALELDDSALYLCASSPRTSGGEQFFGPGTRLTVL.

This chain uses TRBV4-2 with TRBJ1-6, with 7 bases matching TRBD1. The CDR3 is made up of 18 amino acids. The germline V gene encodes CDR1 LGHNA and CDR2 YNFKEQ. Trimming cost V 0 bases and J 6 bases; bases outside gene matches: 11. CDR3 in DNA: TGTGCCAGCAGCCAAGAGGAGCGGAGGGGGCGCGGTAATTCACCCCTCCACTTT. This gives the protein CASSQEERRGRGNSPLHF.

This clone turned up a few times. The rearrangement links TRBV6-2 or TRBV6-3 to TRBJ1-5; no firm D call. Trimming shortened V by 0 bases and J by 9 bases, and 6 bases separated the two germline ends. The CDR3 length is 12 residues. Germline V CDR1 and CDR2: MNHEY, SVGEGT. The CDR3 is CASSYSIRPQHF. CDR3 DNA sequence: TGTGCCAGCAGTTACTCGATACGGCCCCAGCATTTT.

V gene TRBV4-3 combines with J gene TRBJ1-2, with no clear D. The CDR3 runs 16 residues. Trimming cost V 0 bases and J 6 bases, with 17 bases left between them. The germline V gene encodes CDR1 LGHNA and CDR2 YSLEER. In DNA form, the CDR3 reads TGCGCCAGCAGCCAAGAGCGCGACGCACCAGTCCATGGCTACACCTTC. The encoded protein is CASSQERDAPVHGYTF.

The rearrangement links TRBV7-9 to TRBJ1-2; tentative D call: TRBD1 (5 bases). CDR1 and CDR2 from the germline V gene are SEHNR and FQNEAQ (reference sequence). Trimming stripped 5 bases from V and 8 bases from J, with 15 bases between. The CDR3 has 13 residues. CDR3 sequence (DNA): TGTGCCAGCAGCCGCGGGGGAGAGCGGGGCTACACCTTC. This codes for CASSRGGERGYTF. Full variable domain (rest looked up from reference TRBV7-9 and TRBJ1-2): DTGVSQNPRHKITKRGQNVTFRCDPISEHNRLYWYRQTLGQGPEFLTYFQNEAQLEKSRLLSDRFSAERPKGSFSTLEIQRTEQGDSAMYLCASSRGGERGYTFGSGTRLTVV.

The chain joins TRBV5-1 to TRBJ2-1; unclear D gene. The CDR3 covers 17 residues. Per germline, CDR1 SGHRS and CDR2 YFSETQ. Trimming removed 1 base at V and 8 bases at J, with 22 bases between. In nucleotides, the CDR3 is TGCGCCAGCAGCTTGCCACGTTGGGATCTCCCCCGGGATGAGCAGTTCTTC. Translation gives CASSLPRWDLPRDEQFF.

V is TRBV30 and J is TRBJ1-4; D perhaps matches TRBD1 (6 bases). Trimming pared 4 bases from V and 7 bases from J, leaving 16 bases between. The germline V gene has CDR1 GTSNPN and CDR2 SVGIG (reference sequence). The CDR3 runs to 14 residues. In nucleotides, the CDR3 is TGTGCCTGGACTAAGACAGGAACCAGTGAAAAACTGTTTTTT. Translated, it gives CAWTKTGTSEKLFF. The variable domain in full, completed from reference TRBV30 and TRBJ1-4, reads SQTIHQWPATLVQPVGSPLSLECTVEGTSNPNLYWYRQAAGRGLQLLFYSVGIGQISSEVPQNLSASRPQDRQFILSSKKLLLSDSGFYLCAWTKTGTSEKLFFGSGTQLSVL.

The chain links TRBV27 to TRBJ2-3, with no clear D. The germline V gene has CDR1 MNHEY and CDR2 SMNVEV (reference sequence). Trimming left V 1 base short and J 0 bases short, with 8 bases between. This CDR3 has 15 amino acids. Here the CDR3 DNA reads TGTGCCAGCAGTTTATATCTGCATAGCACAGATACGCAGTATTTT. Translation: CASSLYLHSTDTQYF.

This sequence joins TRBV7-6 and TRBJ2-2; D unresolved. The CDR3 spans 14 residues. The V gene lost 8 bases and the J gene lost 4 bases, with 14 bases spanning the gap. The germline CDR1 and CDR2 sequences are SGHVS and FNYEAQ. The CDR3 sequence is CASLGVPGTGELFF. CDR3 sequence (DNA): TGTGCCAGCCTTGGGGTCCCAGGCACCGGGGAGCTGTTTTTT.